These 24 T cell receptor beta chains were all obtained from the same sample, sequenced in a study of cytomegalovirus exposure and HLA in healthy donors. Sequencing used immunoSEQ multiplex PCR; TCRdb keeps in-frame clones, though not all of them. The sample lists 80,000 to 100,000 clones, more than 75% occurring once. The material sequenced was PBMCs. These receptors were collected from a man between 18 and 35 years old in good health and CMV-seropositive.

The rearrangement uses TRBV9 and TRBJ2-1; a weak D match, TRBD2 (5 bases). CDR1 and CDR2 from the germline V gene are SGDLS and YYNGEE. CDR3 length: 17 amino acids. Trimming stripped 0 bases from V and 4 bases from J, with 17 bases between. The CDR3 DNA follows: TGTGCCAGCAGCGTAGGTGCGGGTAGCGAGAGATACAATGAGCAGTTCTTC. Its protein product is CASSVGAGSERYNEQFF.

This chain connects TRBV1 to TRBJ2-7; TRBD2, the table's D call, was not compared with the DNA. TRBV1 is deemed a pseudogene. This CDR3 is 17 amino acids long. In DNA, the CDR3 is TGCACCAGCAGCCGTCGATATGCGGGGGGCCGCGCCTACGAGCAGTACTTC. It translates to CTSSRRYAGGRAYEQYF.

J is TRBJ2-1 and V is TRBV28; 12 positions match TRBD2. With V trimmed by 5 bases and J by 3 bases, 8 bases remained unmatched. The CDR3 consists of 17 residues. Germline CDR1 is MDHEN and CDR2 is SYDVKM. CDR3 coding DNA: TGTGCCAGCAGTATAGCTAGCGGGAGGGCCGTCTACAATGAGCAGTTCTTC. Amino acids: CASSIASGRAVYNEQFF.

The V gene is TRBV6-1, the J gene TRBJ2-3, with 9 bases identical to TRBD2. This CDR3 region has 16 residues. Trimming took 3 bases from V and 2 from J; bases not matched to a gene: 6. The germline CDR1 and CDR2 sequences are MNHNS and SASEGT. CDR3 bases: TGTGCCAGCAGTGACCCGCTAGCGGGGTCCACAGATACGCAGTATTTT. As protein: CASSDPLAGSTDTQYF.

The chain links TRBV29-1 to TRBJ2-1; D gene unclear. CDR1 and CDR2 from the germline V gene are SQVTM and ANQGSEA. The CDR3 covers 15 residues. V lost 0 bases, J lost 2 bases, and 11 bases lay in between. The CDR3 nucleotides read TGCAGCGTTGAAGATCCCCGCGGAACCTACAATGAGCAGTTCTTC. This encodes CSVEDPRGTYNEQFF.

This chain joins TRBV19 and TRBJ1-5; a possible D gene is TRBD1 (5 bases). There are 15 residues in the CDR3. Trimming stripped 1 base from V and 2 bases from J, with 9 bases between. Germline CDR1 and CDR2: LNHDA and SQIVND (reference sequence). In DNA, the CDR3 is TGTGCCAGTAGTATAGCTGCGGGGGGCAATCAGCCCCAGCATTTT. It encodes CASSIAAGGNQPQHF.

This clone was seen only a few times. This sequence joins TRBV2 and TRBJ1-6; the match to TRBD1 covers 7 bases. From germline, CDR1 is SNHLY and CDR2 FYNNEI. After removal of 3 bases from V and 10 bases from J, the junction contained 6 bases not matched to a gene. This CDR3 is built from 14 residues. DNA for the CDR3: TGTGCCAGCAGTGAGTACAGGGGTCCCTCACCCCTCCACTTT. Translated, it gives CASSEYRGPSPLHF.

The chain recombines TRBV5-8 with TRBJ1-5; D call uncertain. The V gene lost 1 base and the J gene lost 2 bases, with 4 bases spanning the gap. There are 13 residues in the CDR3. Germline V gene sequence: CDR1 SGHTS, CDR2 YDEGEE. CDR3 protein: CASSLTGNQPQHF. Here the CDR3 DNA reads TGTGCCAGCAGCTTGACAGGCAATCAGCCCCAGCATTTT.

The V and J genes are TRBV29-1 and TRBJ2-5, with TRBD2 identical over 14 bases. The V gene's germline CDR1 is SQVTM and CDR2 ANQGSEA. The junction had 5 bases not matched to a gene; V was cut back by 6 bases and J by 5 bases. The CDR3 contains 14 residues. In DNA, the CDR3 is TGCAGCGTAGGGACTAGCGGGAGCTCGGAGACCCAGTACTTC. This translates into CSVGTSGSSETQYF.

The chain joins TRBV11-2 to TRBJ2-7, with 12 bases aligning to TRBD2. From germline, CDR1 is SGHAT and CDR2 FQNNGV. V lost 5 bases to trimming and J lost 6 bases; unmatched junction nucleotides: 11. There are 16 residues in the CDR3. This chain's CDR3 is CASSLASWTSGTEQYF. In DNA, the CDR3 is TGTGCCAGCAGCCTAGCCTCTTGGACTAGCGGGACCGAGCAGTACTTC. The whole variable domain, remainder taken from reference TRBV11-2 and TRBJ2-7, is EAGVAQSPRYKIIEKRQSVAFWCNPISGHATLYWYQQILGQGPKLLIQFQNNGVVDDSQLPKDRFSAERLKGVDSTLKIQPAKLEDSAVYLCASSLASWTSGTEQYFGPGTRLTVT.

This chain links TRBV9 with TRBJ2-7; tentatively, D is TRBD2 (6 bases). Trimming cost V 4 bases and J 3 bases, with 14 bases left between them. The CDR3 loop spans 14 amino acids. CDR1 SGDLS and CDR2 YYNGEE come from the germline V gene. The CDR3 here is CASSPPGTVYEQYF. CDR3 nucleotide sequence: TGTGCCAGCAGCCCCCCCGGGACTGTCTACGAGCAGTACTTC.

The chain couples TRBV15 to TRBJ2-7; 9 bases are a match to TRBD2. This CDR3 is 15 amino acids long. Unmatched junction bases numbered 12, after V lost 6 bases and J lost 6 bases. Germline CDR1 and CDR2: LNHNV and YYDKDF (reference sequence). The CDR3 nucleotides read TGTGCCACCAGAAAAACGGCGGGAGGGCCCTCCGAGCAGTACTTC. Protein: CATRKTAGGPSEQYF.

This clone was seen a single time. The rearrangement uses TRBV5-6 and TRBJ2-1, with 7 bases identical to TRBD1. The V gene end was trimmed by 4 bases and the J gene end by 2 bases; junction bases not matched to a gene: 3. CDR3 length: 14 residues. Germline CDR1 reads SGHDT; CDR2 reads YYEEEE. CDR3 in DNA: TGTGCCAGCAGCCAGGGACAGACCTACAATGAGCAGTTCTTC. Its protein product is CASSQGQTYNEQFF.

J is TRBJ2-1 and V is TRBV5-4; D is unclear. The CDR3 is 16 residues long. Per germline, CDR1 SGHNT and CDR2 YYREEE (reference sequence). V was trimmed by 0 bases and J by 0 bases, leaving 10 bases between them. The CDR3, as DNA: TGTGCCAGCAGCTTGGGTGGCGGCAGCTCCTACAATGAGCAGTTCTTC. It is translated as CASSLGGGSSYNEQFF.

This sequence joins TRBV28 and TRBJ1-2; possible D gene TRBD1, 6 bases. The CDR3 is 13 amino acids. Trimming pared 3 bases from V and 8 bases from J, leaving 13 bases between. Germline V lookup: CDR1 MDHEN, CDR2 SYDVKM. The CDR3 region has the DNA TGTGCCAGCAGTTTGAGACAGGACGGGGGCTACACCTTC. This translates into CASSLRQDGGYTF.

The CDR3 DNA is TGTGCCAGCGAGCGGGGGGTAAACACCGGGGAGCTGTTTTTT. Residues: CASERGVNTGELFF. This rearrangement joins TRBV11-3 to TRBJ2-2; TRBD2 matches at 9 bases. The V gene's germline CDR1 is SGHNT and CDR2 YENEEA. The CDR3 consists of 14 residues. Trimming cost V 8 bases and J 2 bases; bases outside gene matches: 3. The whole variable domain, filled in from reference TRBV11-3 and TRBJ2-2, reads EAGVVQSPRYKIIEKKQPVAFWCNPISGHNTLYWYLQNLGQGPELLIRYENEEAVDDSQLPKDRFSAERLKGVDSTLKIQPAELGDSAVYLCASERGVNTGELFFGEGSRLTVL.

This clone has just a few counts. The rearrangement uses TRBV27 and TRBJ2-7; the match to TRBD2 covers 8 bases. The trim removed 6 bases at V and 3 bases at J, leaving 10 bases unmatched. The germline V gene encodes CDR1 MNHEY and CDR2 SMNVEV (reference sequence). The CDR3 sequence is 15 residues long. This chain's CDR3 is CASRGGGLAGYEQYF. CDR3 DNA: TGTGCCAGCAGGGGGGGAGGACTAGCAGGCTACGAGCAGTACTTC.

The chain uses TRBV6-5 and TRBJ2-1, with a possible D match to TRBD2 (6 bases). CDR1 is MNHEY, CDR2 SVGAGI, per germline. V was pared by 6 bases and J by 10 bases, with 16 bases between. There are 13 residues in the CDR3. The CDR3 is CASSSTGEVEQFF. The CDR3 DNA is TGTGCCAGCAGCTCCACTGGGGAGGTAGAGCAGTTCTTC.

The chain employs TRBV6-1 and TRBJ2-7; 7 bases agree with TRBD2. V dropped 10 bases and J dropped 0; count of bases not matched to a gene: 12. The CDR3 has 15 residues. CDR1 and CDR2 (germline): MNHNS, SASEGT. CDR3 nucleotides: TGTGCCATAACGAACGGGGGGATGAGCTCCTACGAGCAGTACTTC. Translation gives CAITNGGMSSYEQYF.

The CDR3 loop is CASSLVGGPVTGELFF. The CDR3 DNA reads as TGTGCCAGCAGTTTAGTGGGAGGGCCGGTCACCGGGGAGCTGTTTTTT. The chain recombines TRBV28 with TRBJ2-2; 7 nucleotides agree with TRBD2. The CDR3 covers 16 residues. Germline assignment: CDR1 MDHEN and CDR2 SYDVKM. The J segment lost 4 bases and the V segment lost 2 bases, leaving 7 bases of the junction unmatched. Variable domain in full (rest from reference TRBV28 and TRBJ2-2): DVKVTQSSRYLVKRTGEKVFLECVQDMDHENMFWYRQDPGLGLRLIYFSYDVKMKEKGDIPEGYSVSREKKERFSLILESASTNQTSMYLCASSLVGGPVTGELFFGEGSRLTVL.

This clone was seen only a few times. The chain employs TRBV15 and TRBJ1-3; TRBD1 aligns across 11 bases. Germline CDR1 and CDR2: LNHNV and YYDKDF (reference sequence). With V trimmed by 3 bases and J by 1 base, 2 bases remained unmatched. The CDR3 sequence is 16 residues long. CDR3 nucleotides: TGTGCCACCAGCAGGGACAGGGGGCCTTCTGGAAACACCATATATTTT. Translating it yields CATSRDRGPSGNTIYF.

The chain is built from TRBV28 and TRBJ1-5; D uncertain. V lost 5 bases and J 5 bases, leaving 16 bases between the germline ends. CDR1 and CDR2 from the germline V gene are MDHEN and SYDVKM. This CDR3 spans 15 amino acids. This chain's CDR3 is CASSTGKGGYQPQHF. DNA for the CDR3: TGTGCCAGCAGTACCGGGAAGGGAGGGTATCAGCCCCAGCATTTT.

The chain joins TRBV4-2 to TRBJ1-5; 11 bases match TRBD1. CDR3 length: 18 residues. V was pared by 0 bases and J by 7 bases, with 11 bases of the junction left unmatched. Germline CDR1 reads LGHNA; CDR2 reads YNFKEQ. CDR3 nucleotide sequence: TGTGCCAGCAGCCAAGAAGGGAGGACAGGGGGCCAACGGCAGCCCCAGCATTTT. This encodes CASSQEGRTGGQRQPQHF.

The V call is TRBV27, the J call TRBJ2-2; D is unresolved. Trimming took off 0 bases at V and 7 bases at J, with 9 bases between the two ends. Germline-derived CDR1 and CDR2 are MNHEY and SMNVEV (reference sequence). This CDR3 region has 14 residues. CDR3 DNA sequence: TGTGCCAGCAGTTTATCTTTGGTCGGCGGGGAGCTGTTTTTT. Its translation is CASSLSLVGGELFF.